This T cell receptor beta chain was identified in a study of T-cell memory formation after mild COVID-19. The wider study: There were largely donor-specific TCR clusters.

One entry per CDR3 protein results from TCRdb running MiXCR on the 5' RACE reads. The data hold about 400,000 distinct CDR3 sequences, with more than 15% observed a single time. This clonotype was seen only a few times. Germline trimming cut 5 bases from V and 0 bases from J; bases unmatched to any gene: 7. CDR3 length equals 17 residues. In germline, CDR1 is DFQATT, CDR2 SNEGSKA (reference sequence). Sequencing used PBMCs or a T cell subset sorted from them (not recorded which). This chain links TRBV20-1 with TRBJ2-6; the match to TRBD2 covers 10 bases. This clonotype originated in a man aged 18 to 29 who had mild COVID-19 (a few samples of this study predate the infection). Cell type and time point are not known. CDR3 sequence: CSADPGLANSGANVLTF. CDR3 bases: TGCAGTGCTGACCCGGGACTAGCGAACTCTGGGGCCAACGTCCTGACTTTC.